The 9 T cell receptor beta chains in this list originate from one sample, sequenced in a study of shared clonotypes between healthy human individuals. Assay: immunoSEQ multiplex PCR; the TCRdb copy retains only in-frame clones and omits some. The sample has a few million clones; less than 95% are singletons. Sequencing was carried out using naive CD4+ T cells from PBMCs. Subset here: CD45RA+ positively selected. These receptors all stem from a man between 18 and 29 years old in good health. Some clones in this sample may be carry-over from other donors' samples.

The chain combines TRBV29-1 with TRBJ2-7; D is uncertain. The V gene lost 4 bases and the J gene lost 0 bases, with 10 bases spanning the gap. The CDR3 is 13 residues long. Germline CDR1 and CDR2: SQVTM and ANQGSEA. The CDR3 spells CSVAPRVSYEQYF. The CDR3 bases are TGCAGCGTTGCGCCAAGGGTCTCCTACGAGCAGTACTTC.

The chain has TRBV10-1 and TRBJ1-2; D remains unclear. The CDR3 sequence is 16 residues long. In germline, CDR1 is WNHNN, CDR2 SYGVQD (reference sequence). V was trimmed by 11 bases and J by 4 bases, leaving 26 bases between them. In DNA form, the CDR3 reads TGCGCCGGGGAGTTTATTTTGGCCCGCGGAATCTATGGCTACACCTTC. It is translated as CAGEFILARGIYGYTF.

The chain employs TRBV27 and TRBJ1-2; 7 positions agree with TRBD1. The CDR3 length is 15 residues. Looked up from germline, CDR1 is MNHEY and CDR2 is SMNVEV (reference sequence). Germline trimming cut 3 bases from V and 0 bases from J; bases unmatched to any gene: 4. The DNA for the CDR3 is TGTGCCAGCAGTTTCCGGGACAGCGCTAACTATGGCTACACCTTC. Translating it yields CASSFRDSANYGYTF.

The chain is built from TRBV28 and TRBJ2-7; 7 bases align to TRBD1. J gave up 2 bases and V 8 bases, and 6 bases lay outside the gene matches. Germline V gives CDR1 MDHEN, CDR2 SYDVKM. The CDR3 totals 13 residues. CDR3 region: CASGTEAAYEQYF. CDR3 nucleotides: TGTGCCAGCGGGACAGAAGCCGCCTACGAGCAGTACTTC.

The chain links TRBV27 to TRBJ1-5; the match to TRBD1 covers 7 bases. The CDR3 spans 14 residues. In germline, CDR1 is MNHEY, CDR2 SMNVEV (reference sequence). Trimming at V came to 5 bases and at J to 6 bases, leaving 7 bases not matched to a gene. The CDR3 nucleotides are TGTGCCAGCAGTCAACAGGGGATCGGTCAGCCCCAGCATTTT. Amino acids: CASSQQGIGQPQHF.

The DNA for the CDR3 is TGTGCCAGCAGCTTAGTGGGATCCCTCAGGGACGAGCAGTACTTC. Translating gives CASSLVGSLRDEQYF. V is TRBV7-2 and J is TRBJ2-7; tentatively, D is TRBD1 (5 bases). The CDR3 runs 15 residues. The V and J ends lost 1 base and 5 bases respectively, with 15 bases between them. Germline V CDR1 and CDR2: SGHTA, FQGNSA. The entire variable domain, with the rest obtained from reference TRBV7-2 and TRBJ2-7, is as follows: GAGVSQSPSNKVTEKGKDVELRCDPISGHTALYWYRQSLGQGLEFLIYFQGNSAPDKSGLPSDRFSAERTGGSVSTLTIQRTQQEDSAVYLCASSLVGSLRDEQYFGPGTRLTVT.

The chain links TRBV27 to TRBJ2-7, with D possibly matching TRBD1 (7 bases). This CDR3 spans 15 amino acids. V dropped 3 bases and J dropped 6 bases, with 18 bases sitting between them. Germline V gene sequence: CDR1 MNHEY, CDR2 SMNVEV (reference sequence). Here the CDR3 reads CASSFRQGRGAEQYF. CDR3 nucleotide sequence: TGTGCCAGCAGTTTCCGACAGGGAAGGGGGGCCGAGCAGTACTTC.

V and J are TRBV27 and TRBJ2-6, with D unresolved. The CDR3 is made up of 16 amino acids. V was pared by 2 bases and J by 0 bases, with 8 bases between. Germline loops: CDR1 MNHEY, CDR2 SMNVEV (reference sequence). The DNA of the CDR3 is TGTGCCAGCAGTTTACGACTTAGCTCTGGGGCCAACGTCCTGACTTTC. Translating gives CASSLRLSSGANVLTF.

The rearrangement uses TRBV5-4 and TRBJ1-2; TRBD1 might be the D (5 bases). V lost 2 bases to trimming and J lost 3 bases, with 11 bases between them. The V gene's germline CDR1 is SGHNT and CDR2 YYREEE (reference sequence). This CDR3 spans 14 amino acids. The CDR3 region has the DNA TGTGCCAGCAGCTTCCGGGGCGCTGACTATGGCTACACCTTC. This encodes CASSFRGADYGYTF.